The clone carrying this T cell receptor beta chain was detected ten times or more. Its antigen is undetermined. This sample stems from a study of neurological immune-mediated disorders. In every sequencing run, more than 200 million TCR-beta sequences were generated from 15-18 subjects. TCRdb recomputed calls from the 5' RACE reads with MiXCR, one row per CDR3 protein. The data hold 55,000 to 70,000 distinct CDR3 sequences, with approximately 3.4% observed a single time. Findings and caveats of the study: No CDR3 amino acid sequences were shared by expanded clones across subjects, suggesting private repertoires in all groups. The authors found no clinical or MRI feature associated with the multiple sclerosis repertoire cluster.

The germline V gene has CDR1 MNHNY and CDR2 SVGAGI (reference sequence). The ends lost 3 bases at V and 7 bases at J; junction bases unmatched: 4. The CDR3 has 15 residues. This clonotype originated in a woman in her forties or fifties with multiple sclerosis. Specimen: PBMCs. The chain uses TRBV6-6 and TRBJ2-2; the match to TRBD1 covers 11 bases. Here the CDR3 reads CASSYGQGAIGELFF. The DNA of the CDR3 is TGTGCCAGCAGTTATGGACAGGGGGCTATCGGGGAGCTGTTTTTT.